The present entry profiles one T cell receptor (beta chain) with its context. Authors' methods: Reference gene primers were amplified, and this amplification served to estimate nucleated cell counts. Repertoires were generated with immunoSEQ multiplex PCR, while TCRdb's copy carries only in-frame clones and drops some. V and J calls plus clone size are reproduced from that table; the DNA served to infer D and trimming. Among 35,000 to 45,000 clones, almost 95% were seen once, and the ten largest hold 9.2%. The record originates from a study of blood T cell repertoires in COVID-19. Whole-study context: Sites across the United States, Italy and Spain contributed samples from acute and convalescent COVID-19. PBMCs, B-cell-depleted T cells, or T cells were the source of the cDNA or gDNA that made up the material.

The J segment lost 2 bases and the V segment lost 4 bases, leaving 11 bases of the junction unmatched. The germline CDR1 and CDR2 sequences are SGHRS and YFSETQ. The CDR3 loop spans 16 amino acids. This chain joins TRBV5-1 and TRBJ1-1; TRBD1 matches 7 bases. This clonotype originated in a man aged 50-60 years with active COVID-19. The sequencing sample was made of peripheral blood. The CDR3 loop reads CASSPGQQVGNTEAFF. The DNA for the CDR3 is TGCGCCAGCAGCCCGGGACAGCAAGTGGGCAACACTGAAGCTTTCTTT.